This T cell receptor (beta chain) is drawn from a study of T cell repertoires in ileal Crohn's disease. Overall study: Every patient was operated on for stricturing (around 61%) or penetrating (approximately 40%) complications. M6 samples are neoterminal ileum biopsies from postoperative colonoscopy.

Time point described: neoterminal ileum biopsy at postoperative endoscopy, about 6 months after surgery. This clone was counted between two and nine times. The target antigen is unknown. Method: immunoSEQ multiplex PCR; TCRdb's copy keeps in-frame clones and lacks some. The sample contains some 15,000 clones, just under 80% of which appear only once. General study points: All patients with clonality above 26.8% had endoscopic recurrence. Sorted CD8 T cells held more high-frequency clones than CD4.

Sample: ileal tissue. The sequence was obtained from an adult with Crohn's disease.

DNA for the CDR3: TGTGCCAGTAGTATTGCCCCCAACTACGAGCAGTACTTC. This encodes CASSIAPNYEQYF. V is TRBV19 and J is TRBJ2-7, with D unclear. V was pared by 3 bases and J by 3 bases, with 9 bases between. Looked up from germline, CDR1 is LNHDA and CDR2 is SQIVND (reference sequence). This CDR3 spans 13 amino acids.